Given below is one T cell receptor beta chain in context. Its matching antigen is unknown. The V segment lost 6 bases and the J segment 6 bases; nucleotides outside the gene matches: 11. The CDR3 totals 15 residues. CDR1 and CDR2 (germline): MDHEN, SYDVKM. Assay: immunoSEQ multiplex PCR; the TCRdb copy retains only in-frame clones and omits some. This sample carries 70,000 to 100,000 clones, around nine tenths of them seen once, and the ten largest clones take 3% to 5%. During the collection period, no donor immune events like infections were recorded. The data were taken from a study of identifying expanded T cells in peripheral blood. Study-level results: Across healthy donors, higher total template counts meant significantly greater roughly 2-week count variance. Technical replicates showed around 1.2 changed clones; two weeks 15 to 20; four weeks 19.

The receptor comes from a person between 18 and 75 years old in good health. The chain employs TRBV28 and TRBJ2-1; 7 bases line up with TRBD1. The sample comprised blood. The CDR3 protein is CASRGRDRKFNEQFF. CDR3 DNA sequence: TGTGCCAGCAGGGGCCGGGACAGAAAGTTCAATGAGCAGTTCTTC.